Given below is one T cell receptor beta chain in context. Some clones are missing from TCRdb's copy, which holds only in-frame ones; the method was immunoSEQ multiplex PCR. The top ten clones hold approximately 1.9% of a sample with roughly 320,000 clones, around 84% of them seen once. The data were taken from a study of Ad26.COV2.S vaccination and SARS-CoV-2 variants. The CDR3 consists of 12 residues. With 10 bases removed from V and 0 bases from J, the gap between germline ends came to 9 bases. Germline V gives CDR1 MNHNY, CDR2 SVGAGI (reference sequence). Indicated treatment: 19 received Ad26.COV2.S at low or high dose, single or two shots; several received placebo; per-sample allocation not given. On day 63 after the first injection, vaccine and placebo recipients gave samples. Participants' vaccine, an Ad26 vector, delivered Wuhan-strain SARS-CoV-2 spike.

The material was peripheral blood, obtained in a trial of Ad26.COV2.S vaccine versus placebo. The sequence came from a person aged 18 to 65 who received the Ad26.COV2.S COVID-19 vaccine or a placebo. The rearrangement links TRBV6-6 to TRBJ1-2; D is ambiguous. The CDR3 DNA follows: TGTGCCACCCTGGAGGCTAACTATGGCTACACCTTC. Translating gives CATLEANYGYTF.